This T cell receptor beta chain was documented in a study of T cell repertoires in cytomegalovirus infection. Background on the study: Public TCR beta signatures indicated both CMV infection and matching HLA type.

About this clonotype: As yet, its antigen is unknown.

A single record per CDR3 protein comes from TCRdb applying MiXCR to the reads. Among some 600,000 distinct CDR3 sequences listed, roughly 26% were seen once. Findings and caveats of the study: In two of eight donors, the top clonotype was HLA-C-restricted CMV-specific. Carriage of CMV together with the relevant HLA was identifiable through cumulative public TCR beta family frequency.

Sequencing input: CD8+ T cells from PBMCs. The receptor was isolated from a human donor in good health (CMV status not recorded). Some clones in this sample may be carry-over from other donors' samples.

The CDR3 region has the DNA TGTGCCAGCTCATCCTTCGACTGGGGGGATACGCAGTATTTT. Protein: CASSSFDWGDTQYF. This chain links TRBV18 with TRBJ2-3; D is tentatively TRBD1 or TRBD2 (5 bases each). This CDR3 comprises 14 residues. Trimming shortened V by 5 bases and J by 6 bases, and 15 bases separated the two germline ends. Germline assignment: CDR1 KGHSH and CDR2 LQKENI.